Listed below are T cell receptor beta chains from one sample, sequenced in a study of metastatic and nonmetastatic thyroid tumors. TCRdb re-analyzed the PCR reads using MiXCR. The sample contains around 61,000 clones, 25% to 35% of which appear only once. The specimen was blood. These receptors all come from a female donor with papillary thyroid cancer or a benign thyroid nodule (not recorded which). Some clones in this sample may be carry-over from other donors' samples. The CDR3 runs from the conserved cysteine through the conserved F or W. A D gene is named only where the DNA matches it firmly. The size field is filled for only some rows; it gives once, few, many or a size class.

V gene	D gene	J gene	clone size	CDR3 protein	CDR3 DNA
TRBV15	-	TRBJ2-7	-	CATSRVDTYEQYF	TGTGCCACCAGCAGAGTTGACACCTACGAGCAGTACTTC
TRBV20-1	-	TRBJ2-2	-	CSARDQEGSGELFF	TGCAGTGCTAGAGATCAAGAAGGGTCCGGGGAGCTGTTTTTT
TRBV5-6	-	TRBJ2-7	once	CASSSTGMREYF	TGTGCCAGCAGCTCAACAGGAATGAGGGAGTACTTC
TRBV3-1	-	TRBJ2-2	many	CASSPRFPGELFF	TGTGCCAGCAGCCCTAGGTTCCCCGGGGAGCTGTTTTTT
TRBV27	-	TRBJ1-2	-	CASSLQPSTYGYTF	TGTGCCAGCAGTTTACAGCCTTCTACCTATGGCTACACCTTC
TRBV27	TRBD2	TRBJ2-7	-	CASSLTSGTTTGQYF	TGTGCCAGCAGTTTAACTAGCGGGACGACCACCGGGCAGTACTTC
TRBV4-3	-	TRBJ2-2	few	CASSQSDGTGELFF	TGCGCCAGCAGCCAATCGGACGGAACCGGCGAGCTGTTTTTT
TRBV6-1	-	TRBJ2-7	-	CASSRDLEQYF	TGTGCCAGCAGTCGGGACCTCGAGCAGTACTTC
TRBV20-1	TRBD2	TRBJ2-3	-	CSARDGLAGGYGDTQYF	TGCAGTGCTAGAGATGGTCTAGCGGGAGGGTATGGAGATACGCAGTATTTT
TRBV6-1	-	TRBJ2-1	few	CASSNRYNEQFF	TGTGCCAGCAGTAATAGGTACAATGAGCAGTTCTTC
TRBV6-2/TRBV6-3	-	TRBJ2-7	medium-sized	CASSYRHTDYEQYF	TGTGCCAGCAGTTACCGGCACACCGACTACGAGCAGTACTTC
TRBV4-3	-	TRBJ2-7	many	CASSQAQYYEQYF	TGCGCCAGCAGCCAAGCTCAGTACTACGAGCAGTACTTC
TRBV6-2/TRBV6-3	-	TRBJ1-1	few	CASSSSYAEAFF	TGTGCCAGCAGTTCATCATACGCTGAAGCTTTCTTT
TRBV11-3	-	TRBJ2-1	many	CASSLGAAASSYNEQFF	TGTGCCAGCAGCTTAGGAGCGGCGGCGAGCTCCTACAATGAGCAGTTCTTC
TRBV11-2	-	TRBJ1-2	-	CASSLGLGQANYGYTF	TGTGCCAGCAGCTTAGGCCTAGGGCAGGCTAACTATGGCTACACCTTC
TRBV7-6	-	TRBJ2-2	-	CASSDNPDGTGELFF	TGTGCCAGCAGCGACAACCCGGATGGCACCGGGGAGCTGTTTTTT
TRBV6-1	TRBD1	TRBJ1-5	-	CASLRARTGGNQPQHF	TGTGCCAGCCTAAGAGCCCGGACAGGGGGCAATCAGCCCCAGCATTTT
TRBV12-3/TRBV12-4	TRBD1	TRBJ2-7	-	CASSSGQGLREQYF	TGTGCCAGCAGTTCGGGACAGGGGCTCCGCGAGCAGTACTTC
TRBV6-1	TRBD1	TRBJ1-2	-	CASSRQGRYGYTF	TGTGCCAGCAGTAGACAGGGGCGCTATGGCTACACCTTC
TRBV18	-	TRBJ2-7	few	CASSPGGAMTREQYF	TGTGCCAGCTCACCAGGGGGTGCGATGACGCGTGAGCAGTACTTC
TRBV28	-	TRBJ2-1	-	CASRTQGIHEQFF	TGTGCCAGCAGAACACAGGGAATCCATGAGCAGTTCTTC
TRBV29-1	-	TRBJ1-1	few	CSVAANSGYTEAFF	TGCAGCGTTGCTGCGAATTCGGGCTACACTGAAGCTTTCTTT
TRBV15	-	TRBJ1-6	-	CATRTGNNNSPLHF	TGTGCCACCAGAACCGGGAACAATAATTCACCCCTCCACTTT
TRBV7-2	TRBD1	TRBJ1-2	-	CASSLAGTGINYGYTF	TGTGCCAGCAGCCTAGCCGGGACAGGAATTAACTATGGCTACACCTTC
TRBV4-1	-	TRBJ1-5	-	CASSQVPRDQPQHF	TGCGCCAGCAGCCAAGTGCCCAGGGATCAGCCCCAGCATTTT
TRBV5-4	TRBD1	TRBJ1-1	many	CASSLGGKNTEAFF	TGTGCCAGCAGCTTAGGGGGCAAGAACACTGAAGCTTTCTTT
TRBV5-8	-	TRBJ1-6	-	CASRSGTNYSPLHF	TGTGCCAGCAGATCCGGGACAAATTATTCACCCCTCCACTTT
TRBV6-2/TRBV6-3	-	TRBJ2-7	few	CASGWVGEQYF	TGTGCCAGCGGGTGGGTCGGCGAGCAGTACTTC
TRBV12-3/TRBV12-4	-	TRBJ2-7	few	CASSWGRGEKYF	TGTGCCAGCAGTTGGGGCAGGGGAGAAAAGTACTTC
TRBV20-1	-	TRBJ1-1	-	CSARRINTEAFF	TGCAGTGCTAGGCGGATCAACACTGAAGCTTTCTTT
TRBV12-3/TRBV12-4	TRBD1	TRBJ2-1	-	CASSFRGHLLGTGNPEQFF	TGTGCCAGCAGTTTTCGTGGCCATCTGCTAGGGACAGGGAATCCTGAGCAGTTCTTC
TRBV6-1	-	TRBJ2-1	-	CASTKDLYTYNEQFF	TGTGCCAGCACCAAGGACCTGTATACCTACAATGAGCAGTTCTTC
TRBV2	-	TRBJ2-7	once	CASIRSYEQYF	TGTGCCAGCATTAGATCCTACGAGCAGTACTTC
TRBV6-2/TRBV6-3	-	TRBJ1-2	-	CASSYRRTGYTF	TGTGCCAGCAGTTACAGGAGGACGGGGTACACCTTC
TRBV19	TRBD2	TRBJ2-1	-	CASRRHSGTTPGYNEQFF	TGTGCCAGTAGAAGGCATAGCGGGACGACCCCCGGCTACAATGAGCAGTTCTTC
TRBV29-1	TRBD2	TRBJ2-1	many	CSGYLAGGDNNEQFF	TGCAGCGGCTATCTAGCGGGAGGGGATAACAATGAGCAGTTCTTC
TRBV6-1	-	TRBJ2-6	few	CASTAGGANVLTF	TGTGCCAGCACCGCAGGTGGGGCCAACGTCCTGACTTTC